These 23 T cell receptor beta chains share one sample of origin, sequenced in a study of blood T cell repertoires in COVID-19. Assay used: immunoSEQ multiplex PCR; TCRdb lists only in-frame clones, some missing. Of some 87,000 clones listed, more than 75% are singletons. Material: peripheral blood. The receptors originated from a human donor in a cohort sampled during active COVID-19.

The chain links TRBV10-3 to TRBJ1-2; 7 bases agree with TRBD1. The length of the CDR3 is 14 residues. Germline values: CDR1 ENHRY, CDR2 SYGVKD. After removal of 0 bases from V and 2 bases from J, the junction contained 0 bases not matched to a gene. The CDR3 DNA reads TGTGCCATCAGTGAGTCGGGACAGAACTATGGCTACACCTTC. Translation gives CAISESGQNYGYTF.

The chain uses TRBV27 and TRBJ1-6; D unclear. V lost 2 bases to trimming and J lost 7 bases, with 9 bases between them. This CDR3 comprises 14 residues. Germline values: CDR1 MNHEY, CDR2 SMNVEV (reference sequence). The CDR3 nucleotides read TGTGCCAGCAGTTTAGAACGGAGGAATTCACCCCTCCACTTT. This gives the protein CASSLERRNSPLHF.

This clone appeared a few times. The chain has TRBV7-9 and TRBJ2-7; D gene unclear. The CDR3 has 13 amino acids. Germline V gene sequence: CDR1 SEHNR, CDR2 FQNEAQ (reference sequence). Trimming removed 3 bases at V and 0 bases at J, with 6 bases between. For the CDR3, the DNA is TGTGCCAGCAGCTTCGGTAGCTCCTACGAGCAGTACTTC. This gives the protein CASSFGSSYEQYF. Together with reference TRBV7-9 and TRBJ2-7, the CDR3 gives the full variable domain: DTGVSQNPRHKITKRGQNVTFRCDPISEHNRLYWYRQTLGQGPEFLTYFQNEAQLEKSRLLSDRFSAERPKGSFSTLEIQRTEQGDSAMYLCASSFGSSYEQYFGPGTRLTVT.

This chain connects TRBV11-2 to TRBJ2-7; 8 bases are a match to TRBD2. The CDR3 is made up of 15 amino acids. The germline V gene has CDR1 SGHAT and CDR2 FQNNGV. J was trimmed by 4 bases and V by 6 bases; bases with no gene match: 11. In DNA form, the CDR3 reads TGTGCCAGCAGGACCCTGCGGGGGGCCGGATACGAGCAGTACTTC. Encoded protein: CASRTLRGAGYEQYF.

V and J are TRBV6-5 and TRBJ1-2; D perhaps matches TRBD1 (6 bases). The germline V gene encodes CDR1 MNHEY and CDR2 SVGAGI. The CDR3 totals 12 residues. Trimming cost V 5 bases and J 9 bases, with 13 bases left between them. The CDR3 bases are TGTGCCAGCAGTCAAAACAGGGTGAGCTACACCTTC. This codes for CASSQNRVSYTF.

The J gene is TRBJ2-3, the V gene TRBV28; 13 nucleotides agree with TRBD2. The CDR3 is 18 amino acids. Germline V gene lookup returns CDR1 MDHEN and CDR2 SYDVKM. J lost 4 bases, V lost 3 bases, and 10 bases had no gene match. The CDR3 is CASSFPLTSGGAADTQYF. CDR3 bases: TGTGCCAGCAGTTTTCCCCTCACTAGCGGGGGGGCCGCAGATACGCAGTATTTT.

The CDR3 nucleotides are TGCAGTGCCCGACAGGGGGAGGCTCAGCCCCAGCATTTT. It encodes CSARQGEAQPQHF. The gene calls are TRBV29-1 and TRBJ1-5; 9 bases are a match to TRBD1. The germline V gene has CDR1 SQVTM and CDR2 ANQGSEA. The CDR3 has 13 amino acids. Variable domain in full (rest from reference TRBV29-1 and TRBJ1-5): SAVISQKPSRDICQRGTSLTIQCQVDSQVTMMFWYRQQPGQSLTLIATANQGSEATYESGFVIDKFPISRPNLTFSTLTVSNMSPEDSSIYLCSARQGEAQPQHFGDGTRLSIL.

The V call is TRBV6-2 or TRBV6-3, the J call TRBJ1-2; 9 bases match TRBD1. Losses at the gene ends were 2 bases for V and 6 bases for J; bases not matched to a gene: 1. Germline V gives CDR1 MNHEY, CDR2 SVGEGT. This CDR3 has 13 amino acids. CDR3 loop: CASSYTGGNGYTF. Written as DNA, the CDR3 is TGTGCCAGCAGTTACACAGGGGGCAATGGCTACACCTTC.

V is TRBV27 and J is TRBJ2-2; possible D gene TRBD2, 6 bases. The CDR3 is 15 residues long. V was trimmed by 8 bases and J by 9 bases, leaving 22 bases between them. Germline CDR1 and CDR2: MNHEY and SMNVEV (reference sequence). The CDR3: CASSAGRGWGRELFF. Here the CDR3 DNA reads TGTGCCAGCTCGGCCGGGAGAGGGTGGGGTAGGGAGCTGTTTTTT.

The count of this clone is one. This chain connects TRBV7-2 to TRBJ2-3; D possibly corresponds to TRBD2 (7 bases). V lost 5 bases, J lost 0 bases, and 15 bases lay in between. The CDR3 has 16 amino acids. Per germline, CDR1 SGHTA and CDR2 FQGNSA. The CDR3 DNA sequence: TGTGCCAGCAGCACTCGGGGGGCCACAAGCACAGATACGCAGTATTTT. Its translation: CASSTRGATSTDTQYF.

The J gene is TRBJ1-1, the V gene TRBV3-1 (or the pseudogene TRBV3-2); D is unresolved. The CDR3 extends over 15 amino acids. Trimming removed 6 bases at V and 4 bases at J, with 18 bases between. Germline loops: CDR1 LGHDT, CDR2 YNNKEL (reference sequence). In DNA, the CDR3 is TGTGCCAGCAGAGCAACGGGGAAGATGGGCACTGAAGCTTTCTTT. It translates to CASRATGKMGTEAFF.

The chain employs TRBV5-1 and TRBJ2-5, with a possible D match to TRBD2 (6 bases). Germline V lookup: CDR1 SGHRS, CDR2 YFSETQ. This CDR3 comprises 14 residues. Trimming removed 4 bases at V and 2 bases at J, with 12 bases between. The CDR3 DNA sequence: TGCGCCAGCAGCCAGGGACTTGCACAAGAGACCCAGTACTTC. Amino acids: CASSQGLAQETQYF.

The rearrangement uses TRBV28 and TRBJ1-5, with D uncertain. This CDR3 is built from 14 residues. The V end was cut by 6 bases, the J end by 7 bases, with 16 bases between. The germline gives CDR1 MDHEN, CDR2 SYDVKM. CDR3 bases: TGTGCCAGCAGCCGTATCCCACTTCGCCAGCCCCAGCATTTT. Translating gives CASSRIPLRQPQHF.

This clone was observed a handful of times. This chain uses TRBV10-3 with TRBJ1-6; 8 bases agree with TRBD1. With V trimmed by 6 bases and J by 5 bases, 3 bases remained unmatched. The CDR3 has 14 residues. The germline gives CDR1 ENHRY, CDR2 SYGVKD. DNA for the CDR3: TGTGCCATCAGGTCGACAGGGGATAATTCACCCCTCCACTTT. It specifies CAIRSTGDNSPLHF.

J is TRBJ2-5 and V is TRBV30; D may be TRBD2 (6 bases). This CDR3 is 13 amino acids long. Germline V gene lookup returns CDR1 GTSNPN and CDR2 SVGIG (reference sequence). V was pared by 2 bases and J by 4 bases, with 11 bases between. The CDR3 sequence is CAWSRRGAETQYF. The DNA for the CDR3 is TGTGCCTGGAGTAGGCGGGGAGCAGAGACCCAGTACTTC. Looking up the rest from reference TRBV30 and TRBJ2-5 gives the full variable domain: SQTIHQWPATLVQPVGSPLSLECTVEGTSNPNLYWYRQAAGRGLQLLFYSVGIGQISSEVPQNLSASRPQDRQFILSSKKLLLSDSGFYLCAWSRRGAETQYFGPGTRLLVL.

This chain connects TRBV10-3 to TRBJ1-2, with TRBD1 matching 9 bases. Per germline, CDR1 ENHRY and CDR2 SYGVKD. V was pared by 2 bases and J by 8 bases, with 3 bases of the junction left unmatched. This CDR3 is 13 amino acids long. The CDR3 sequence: CAISEGQGSGYTF. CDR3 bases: TGTGCCATCAGTGAGGGACAGGGGAGCGGCTACACCTTC.

The CDR3 bases are TGTGCCAGTAGTAGAGGGACAGGGGGCGAGCAGTACTTC. Encoded protein: CASSRGTGGEQYF. This chain connects TRBV19 to TRBJ2-7, with TRBD1 identical over 11 bases. The germline V gene encodes CDR1 LNHDA and CDR2 SQIVND (reference sequence). The junction had 2 bases not matched to a gene; V was cut back by 4 bases and J by 6 bases. This CDR3 is 13 amino acids long. The whole variable domain, filled in from reference TRBV19 and TRBJ2-7, reads DGGITQSPKYLFRKEGQNVTLSCEQNLNHDAMYWYRQDPGQGLRLIYYSQIVNDFQKGDIAEGYSVSREKKESFPLTVTSAQKNPTAFYLCASSRGTGGEQYFGPGTRLTVT.

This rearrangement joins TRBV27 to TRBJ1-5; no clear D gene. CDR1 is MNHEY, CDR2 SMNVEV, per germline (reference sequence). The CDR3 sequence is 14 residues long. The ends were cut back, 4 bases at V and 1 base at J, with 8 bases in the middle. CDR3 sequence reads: CASSSVGSNQPQHF. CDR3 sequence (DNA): TGTGCCAGCAGTTCGGTCGGGAGCAATCAGCCCCAGCATTTT.

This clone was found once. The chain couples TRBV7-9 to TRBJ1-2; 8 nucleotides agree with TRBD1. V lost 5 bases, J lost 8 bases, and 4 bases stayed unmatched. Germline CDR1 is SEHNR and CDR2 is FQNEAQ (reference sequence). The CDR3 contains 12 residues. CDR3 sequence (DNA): TGTGCCAGCAGCCGGGGACAGGAGGGCTACACCTTC. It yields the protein CASSRGQEGYTF.

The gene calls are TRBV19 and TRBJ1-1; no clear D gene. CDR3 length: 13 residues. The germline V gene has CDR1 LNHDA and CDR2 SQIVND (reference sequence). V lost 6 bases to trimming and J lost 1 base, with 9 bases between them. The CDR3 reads CASSTVTNTEAFF. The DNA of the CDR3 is TGTGCCAGTAGCACGGTAACGAACACTGAAGCTTTCTTT.

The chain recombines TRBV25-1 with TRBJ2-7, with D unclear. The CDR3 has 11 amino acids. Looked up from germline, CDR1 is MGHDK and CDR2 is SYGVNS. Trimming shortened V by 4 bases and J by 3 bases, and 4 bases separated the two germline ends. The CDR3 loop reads CASSVGYEQYF. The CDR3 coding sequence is TGTGCCAGCAGTGTCGGCTACGAGCAGTACTTC.

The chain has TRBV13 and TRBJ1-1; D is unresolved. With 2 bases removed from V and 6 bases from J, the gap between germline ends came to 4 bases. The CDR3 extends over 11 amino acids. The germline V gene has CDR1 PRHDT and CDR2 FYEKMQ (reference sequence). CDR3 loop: CASSLSSEAFF. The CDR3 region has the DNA TGTGCCAGCAGCTTATCCTCTGAAGCTTTCTTT.

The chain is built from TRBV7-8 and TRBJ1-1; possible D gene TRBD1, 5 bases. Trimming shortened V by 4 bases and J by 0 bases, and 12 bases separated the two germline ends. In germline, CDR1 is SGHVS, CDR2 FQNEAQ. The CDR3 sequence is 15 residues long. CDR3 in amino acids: CASSSESRVNTEAFF. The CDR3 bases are TGTGCCAGCAGCTCCGAATCCAGGGTGAACACTGAAGCTTTCTTT.